Shown below are 10 T cell receptor beta chains from a single sample sequenced in a study of blood T cell repertoires in COVID-19. TCRdb keeps only in-frame clones here, not all; method: immunoSEQ multiplex PCR. The data show about 480,000 clones, 75% to 90% seen once. The sample taken for sequencing was peripheral blood. Receptor source: a man aged 18-30 years with COVID-19, enrolled during active disease.

The J gene is TRBJ2-6, the V gene TRBV15; D not certain. V was trimmed by 5 bases and J by 0 bases, leaving 8 bases between them. The length of the CDR3 is 15 residues. The V gene's germline CDR1 is LNHNV and CDR2 YYDKDF (reference sequence). The CDR3 protein is CATSRGRSGANVLTF. CDR3 in DNA: TGTGCCACCAGCCGCGGTCGCTCTGGGGCCAACGTCCTGACTTTC.

The chain uses TRBV14 and TRBJ2-7; TRBD1 agrees at 9 bases. The V and J ends lost 4 bases and 0 bases, in that order; junction bases with no gene match: 10. The CDR3 spans 17 residues. Germline lookup yields CDR1 SGHDN and CDR2 FVKESK. DNA of the CDR3: TGTGCCAGCAGCCTAGCCGGACAGGGGATCTTCTCCTACGAGCAGTACTTC. The encoded protein is CASSLAGQGIFSYEQYF.

This chain connects TRBV19 to TRBJ2-3; 7 bases are shared with TRBD2. CDR1 and CDR2 (germline): LNHDA, SQIVND (reference sequence). CDR3 size: 16 residues. Germline trimming cut 5 bases from V and 4 bases from J; bases unmatched to any gene: 12. The CDR3 loop reads CASSSPGLEVADTQYF. CDR3 nucleotide sequence: TGTGCCAGTAGTTCGCCAGGACTAGAAGTCGCAGATACGCAGTATTTT.

This chain joins TRBV7-9 and TRBJ2-5; 11 nucleotides align to TRBD2. CDR3 length: 15 amino acids. CDR1 is SEHNR and CDR2 is FQNEAQ in the germline V gene (reference sequence). The V and J ends lost 7 bases and 5 bases, in that order; junction bases with no gene match: 9. The CDR3 here is CASTLGLAVTETQYF. In nucleotides, the CDR3 is TGTGCCAGCACCTTGGGACTAGCGGTTACGGAGACCCAGTACTTC.

This clone was counted only a few times. This chain joins TRBV19 and TRBJ2-3, with 10 bases that match TRBD2. Germline V gives CDR1 LNHDA, CDR2 SQIVND (reference sequence). The ends lost 8 bases at V and 2 bases at J; junction bases unmatched: 10. The CDR3 sequence is 16 residues long. The DNA of the CDR3 is TGTGCCAGTTCAGGGGTCCTAGCGGGGGACACAGATACGCAGTATTTT. Its protein product is CASSGVLAGDTDTQYF.

The DNA for the CDR3 is TGTGCCAGCAGTGATACAGCGGGAGTCTCCTACGAGCAGTACTTC. Translating it yields CASSDTAGVSYEQYF. This chain links TRBV6-1 with TRBJ2-7, with 8 bases aligning to TRBD2. CDR3 length equals 15 residues. Germline assignment: CDR1 MNHNS and CDR2 SASEGT. The trim removed 3 bases at V and 0 bases at J, leaving 4 bases unmatched.

The chain couples TRBV10-3 to TRBJ1-5; TRBD1 is a possible D gene (6 bases). The V end lost 3 bases, the J end lost 2 bases, and 14 bases lay between the germline ends. CDR3 length: 16 residues. Germline CDR1 is ENHRY and CDR2 is SYGVKD. The CDR3 spells CAISEGQLWGNQPQHF. The CDR3 coding sequence is TGTGCCATCAGTGAAGGACAGCTGTGGGGCAATCAGCCCCAGCATTTT.

The V call is TRBV2, the J call TRBJ2-3, with D perhaps matching TRBD2 (6 bases). Germline V lookup: CDR1 SNHLY, CDR2 FYNNEI. The length of the CDR3 is 10 residues. V was shortened by 6 bases and J by 10 bases, with 8 bases between the two germline ends. CDR3 sequence: CASSRDSQYF. In DNA form, the CDR3 reads TGTGCCAGCAGCCGGGACTCGCAGTATTTT. The full variable domain, completed using reference TRBV2 and TRBJ2-3, is EPEVTQTPSHQVTQMGQEVILRCVPISNHLYFYWYRQILGQKVEFLVSFYNNEISEKSEIFDDQFSVERPDGSNFTLKIRSTKLEDSAMYFCASSRDSQYFGPGTRLTVL.

This chain links TRBV18 with TRBJ2-2, with D maybe TRBD1 (5 bases). This CDR3 spans 15 amino acids. The germline V and J ends were trimmed by 3 bases and 5 bases, with 13 bases remaining between them. CDR1 KGHSH and CDR2 LQKENI come from the germline V gene. The CDR3 DNA reads as TGTGCCAGCTCACCGACGACAGATGGTACCGGGGAGCTGTTTTTT. This sequence encodes CASSPTTDGTGELFF.

The chain employs TRBV7-9 and TRBJ1-2, with 7 bases aligning to TRBD1. The length of the CDR3 is 13 residues. Trimming took 4 bases from V and 7 from J; bases not matched to a gene: 6. Germline V gene sequence: CDR1 SEHNR, CDR2 FQNEAQ (reference sequence). The CDR3 bases are TGTGCCAGCAGCTCGGACAGGTTCGGTGGCTACACCTTC. Encoded protein: CASSSDRFGGYTF. The full variable domain, with the rest looked up from reference TRBV7-9 and TRBJ1-2, is DTGVSQNPRHKITKRGQNVTFRCDPISEHNRLYWYRQTLGQGPEFLTYFQNEAQLEKSRLLSDRFSAERPKGSFSTLEIQRTEQGDSAMYLCASSSDRFGGYTFGSGTRLTVV.